These T cell receptor beta chains were read from a single sample in a study of cytomegalovirus exposure and HLA in healthy donors. The protocol was immunoSEQ multiplex PCR, while the TCRdb copy is restricted to in-frame clones and leaves out a portion. In the table there are approximately 150,000 clones, about three fifths of which are singletons. The specimen sequenced was PBMCs. The receptors originated from a woman aged 25-40 years in good health and CMV-seropositive. The CDR3 runs from the conserved cysteine through the conserved F or W. Fields, in order: CDR3 protein, CDR3 DNA, J gene, D gene, V gene, clone size. The D gene is left open where the match is weak. Size is omitted from some rows. Given values are once, few, many or a class for expanded clones.

CDR3 protein: CASSMTGGRIIQYF; CDR3 DNA: TGTGCCAGCAGCATGACAGGGGGCCGGATCATTCAGTACTTC; J gene: TRBJ2-4; D gene: TRBD1; V gene: TRBV6-6; clone size: -
CDR3 protein: CATSRRGSTYNEQFF; CDR3 DNA: TGTGCCACCAGCAGGCGGGGGTCAACCTACAATGAGCAGTTCTTC; J gene: TRBJ2-1; D gene: TRBD2; V gene: TRBV15; clone size: -
CDR3 protein: CAWSVAGGTDTQYF; CDR3 DNA: TGTGCCTGGAGTGTTGCGGGAGGGACAGATACGCAGTATTTT; J gene: TRBJ2-3; D gene: TRBD2; V gene: TRBV30; clone size: -
CDR3 protein: CASSAVGAGELFF; CDR3 DNA: TGTGCCAGCAGCGCCGTCGGGGCCGGGGAGCTGTTTTTT; J gene: TRBJ2-2; D gene: -; V gene: TRBV7-6; clone size: -
CDR3 protein: CASSGGGEETQYF; CDR3 DNA: TGCGCCAGCAGCGGCGGGGGGGAAGAGACCCAGTACTTC; J gene: TRBJ2-5; D gene: TRBD2; V gene: TRBV5-1; clone size: -
CDR3 protein: CASSPQGYQETQYF; CDR3 DNA: TGCGCCAGCAGTCCTCAGGGGTACCAAGAGACCCAGTACTTC; J gene: TRBJ2-5; D gene: -; V gene: TRBV10-1; clone size: -
CDR3 protein: CASCKLTSGGANEQFF; CDR3 DNA: TGTGCCAGTTGTAAACTAACTAGCGGGGGGGCAAATGAGCAGTTCTTC; J gene: TRBJ2-1; D gene: TRBD2; V gene: TRBV19; clone size: -
CDR3 protein: CACGTALRQPQHF; CDR3 DNA: TGTGCCTGTGGGACAGCTCTTCGGCAGCCCCAGCATTTT; J gene: TRBJ1-5; D gene: TRBD1; V gene: TRBV30; clone size: few
CDR3 protein: CASSGQGEIANYGYTF; CDR3 DNA: TGCGCCAGCAGCGGACAGGGTGAAATAGCTAACTATGGCTACACCTTC; J gene: TRBJ1-2; D gene: TRBD1; V gene: TRBV5-1; clone size: -
CDR3 protein: CASKAGASTDTQYF; CDR3 DNA: TGTGCCAGCAAAGCAGGCGCTAGCACAGATACGCAGTATTTT; J gene: TRBJ2-3; D gene: -; V gene: TRBV9; clone size: -
CDR3 protein: CASSFPEISDTQYF; CDR3 DNA: TGTGCCAGCAGTTTCCCCGAGATATCAGATACGCAGTATTTT; J gene: TRBJ2-3; D gene: -; V gene: TRBV28; clone size: few
CDR3 protein: CASSTDSSGANVLTF; CDR3 DNA: TGTGCCAGCAGTACGGACAGCTCTGGGGCCAACGTCCTGACTTTC; J gene: TRBJ2-6; D gene: -; V gene: TRBV6-4; clone size: -
CDR3 protein: CASSRPLSGELFF; CDR3 DNA: TGTGCCAGCAGCCGCCCCCTGAGCGGGGAGCTGTTTTTT; J gene: TRBJ2-2; D gene: -; V gene: TRBV11-2; clone size: -
CDR3 protein: CASSLVIVSGTGKNIQYF; CDR3 DNA: TGTGCCAGCAGCTTAGTTATTGTGTCTGGGACAGGGAAAAACATTCAGTACTTC; J gene: TRBJ2-4; D gene: TRBD1; V gene: TRBV7-9; clone size: few
CDR3 protein: CASSLALREQGEKLFF; CDR3 DNA: TGTGCCAGCAGCTTAGCGCTAAGGGAACAGGGTGAAAAACTGTTTTTT; J gene: TRBJ1-4; D gene: -; V gene: TRBV7-6; clone size: -
CDR3 protein: CSVEIQSSEQYF; CDR3 DNA: TGCAGCGTTGAAATCCAGTCTTCCGAGCAGTACTTC; J gene: TRBJ2-7; D gene: -; V gene: TRBV29-1; clone size: -
CDR3 protein: CASRKTENTEAFF; CDR3 DNA: TGTGCCAGCAGGAAAACAGAGAACACTGAAGCTTTCTTT; J gene: TRBJ1-1; D gene: -; V gene: TRBV2; clone size: -
CDR3 protein: CASSLGQGPYEQYF; CDR3 DNA: TGCGCCAGCAGCCTGGGACAGGGACCGTACGAGCAGTACTTC; J gene: TRBJ2-7; D gene: TRBD1; V gene: TRBV5-1; clone size: -
CDR3 protein: CAWSPAGGRGETQYF; CDR3 DNA: TGTGCCTGGAGCCCAGCGGGAGGCCGAGGGGAGACCCAGTACTTC; J gene: TRBJ2-5; D gene: TRBD2; V gene: TRBV30; clone size: -
CDR3 protein: CASSFGRGWYGYTF; CDR3 DNA: TGTGCCAGCAGCTTCGGTCGGGGATGGTATGGCTACACCTTC; J gene: TRBJ1-2; D gene: -; V gene: TRBV13; clone size: -
CDR3 protein: CASTGGGYGEQFF; CDR3 DNA: TGTGCCAGCACGGGAGGGGGTTACGGTGAGCAGTTCTTC; J gene: TRBJ2-1; D gene: TRBD2; V gene: TRBV9; clone size: -
CDR3 protein: CSVYRGVGVEAFF; CDR3 DNA: TGCAGCGTTTACCGCGGAGTGGGTGTTGAAGCTTTCTTT; J gene: TRBJ1-1; D gene: -; V gene: TRBV29-1; clone size: once
CDR3 protein: CASSSSGGAETQYF; CDR3 DNA: TGTGCCAGCAGCTCTAGCGGGGGGGCGGAGACCCAGTACTTC; J gene: TRBJ2-5; D gene: TRBD2; V gene: TRBV5-8; clone size: -
CDR3 protein: CASSNAGGALNEQFF; CDR3 DNA: TGTGCCAGCAGTAACGCAGGAGGTGCACTCAATGAGCAGTTCTTC; J gene: TRBJ2-1; D gene: -; V gene: TRBV5-4; clone size: -
CDR3 protein: CSVVRRLNTEAFF; CDR3 DNA: TGCAGCGTGGTCAGGCGCCTGAACACTGAAGCTTTCTTT; J gene: TRBJ1-1; D gene: -; V gene: TRBV29-1; clone size: few
CDR3 protein: CASIPRAGEGYTF; CDR3 DNA: TGTGCCAGCATCCCAAGGGCGGGGGAGGGCTACACCTTC; J gene: TRBJ1-2; D gene: -; V gene: TRBV5-6; clone size: -
CDR3 protein: CASSWQGRAYEQYF; CDR3 DNA: TGTGCCAGCAGTTGGCAGGGTCGAGCCTACGAGCAGTACTTC; J gene: TRBJ2-7; D gene: -; V gene: TRBV27; clone size: few
CDR3 protein: CASSLASSVSGANVLTF; CDR3 DNA: TGCGCCAGCAGCCTGGCTTCTAGTGTGTCTGGGGCCAACGTCCTGACTTTC; J gene: TRBJ2-6; D gene: -; V gene: TRBV5-1; clone size: -
CDR3 protein: CAWSGRGKLDTQYF; CDR3 DNA: TGTGCCTGGAGTGGCAGGGGGAAATTAGATACGCAGTATTTT; J gene: TRBJ2-3; D gene: TRBD1; V gene: TRBV30; clone size: -
CDR3 protein: CASSYWDRGRAAEAFF; CDR3 DNA: TGTGCCAGCAGCTATTGGGACAGGGGAAGGGCGGCTGAAGCTTTCTTT; J gene: TRBJ1-1; D gene: TRBD1; V gene: TRBV7-2; clone size: -
CDR3 protein: CASSYSVQASGNTIYF; CDR3 DNA: TGTGCCAGCAGTTACTCGGTGCAGGCTTCTGGAAACACCATATATTTT; J gene: TRBJ1-3; D gene: -; V gene: TRBV6-5; clone size: -
CDR3 protein: CASSEMGQGVSSPLHF; CDR3 DNA: TGTGCCAGCAGCGAGATGGGACAGGGGGTTTCATCACCCCTCCACTTT; J gene: TRBJ1-6; D gene: TRBD1; V gene: TRBV2; clone size: -
CDR3 protein: CATQKRDRSGANVLTF; CDR3 DNA: TGTGCCACCCAGAAGAGGGATCGCTCTGGGGCCAACGTCCTGACTTTC; J gene: TRBJ2-6; D gene: -; V gene: TRBV27; clone size: -
CDR3 protein: CTSGPNLWVAGSSTTDTQYF; CDR3 DNA: TGCACCAGCGGACCTAACCTCTGGGTAGCGGGGAGTAGTACAACAGATACGCAGTATTTT; J gene: TRBJ2-3; D gene: -; V gene: TRBV1; clone size: -
CDR3 protein: CASSPPVGGHTGGLFF; CDR3 DNA: TGTGCCAGCTCACCACCGGTGGGGGGCCACACAGGGGGACTGTTTTTT; J gene: TRBJ1-4; D gene: TRBD1; V gene: TRBV18; clone size: few
CDR3 protein: CASSFGKYNSPLHF; CDR3 DNA: TGTGCCAGCAGTTTCGGGAAGTATAATTCACCCCTCCACTTT; J gene: TRBJ1-6; D gene: -; V gene: TRBV28; clone size: -
CDR3 protein: CASSPSDLRGISNYGYTF; CDR3 DNA: TGTGCCAGCAGCCCCAGCGATTTGCGGGGTATATCTAACTATGGCTACACCTTC; J gene: TRBJ1-2; D gene: -; V gene: TRBV9; clone size: few
CDR3 protein: CASSPPGVGNQPQHF; CDR3 DNA: TGTGCCAGCTCACCCCCCGGGGTTGGCAATCAGCCCCAGCATTTT; J gene: TRBJ1-5; D gene: -; V gene: TRBV18; clone size: -
CDR3 protein: CASSESAVSGQFF; CDR3 DNA: TGCGCCAGCAGTGAGTCCGCCGTATCGGGGCAGTTCTTC; J gene: TRBJ2-1; D gene: -; V gene: TRBV10-2; clone size: -
CDR3 protein: CASSHAPGTSGRANTGELFF; CDR3 DNA: TGTGCCAGCAGCCACGCGCCCGGGACTAGCGGGAGGGCGAACACCGGGGAGCTGTTTTTT; J gene: TRBJ2-2; D gene: TRBD2; V gene: TRBV4-2; clone size: -
CDR3 protein: CASSLVAGGTDTQYF; CDR3 DNA: TGTGCCAGCAGCTTGGTAGCGGGGGGCACAGATACGCAGTATTTT; J gene: TRBJ2-3; D gene: TRBD2; V gene: TRBV7-9; clone size: -
CDR3 protein: CASSLDVRMNTEAFF; CDR3 DNA: TGTGCCAGCAGTTTAGATGTCAGGATGAACACTGAAGCTTTCTTT; J gene: TRBJ1-1; D gene: -; V gene: TRBV27; clone size: -
CDR3 protein: CASSLALLGLAGDQSYEQYF; CDR3 DNA: TGTGCCAGCAGCTTAGCCCTCCTTGGGCTAGCGGGAGATCAGTCCTACGAGCAGTACTTC; J gene: TRBJ2-7; D gene: TRBD2; V gene: TRBV11-3; clone size: few
CDR3 protein: CASSSGELSGGVGNEKLFF; CDR3 DNA: TGTGCCAGCAGCTCAGGAGAATTAAGCGGGGGCGTGGGTAATGAAAAACTGTTTTTT; J gene: TRBJ1-4; D gene: -; V gene: TRBV13; clone size: -
CDR3 protein: CASSYSKGRGYTEAFF; CDR3 DNA: TGTGCCAGCAGTTACTCGAAGGGCAGGGGTTACACTGAAGCTTTCTTT; J gene: TRBJ1-1; D gene: -; V gene: TRBV6-5; clone size: -
CDR3 protein: CASSPGTSGDYRYNEQFF; CDR3 DNA: TGTGCCAGCAGCCCCGGGACTAGCGGGGATTACCGGTACAATGAGCAGTTCTTC; J gene: TRBJ2-1; D gene: TRBD2; V gene: TRBV11-2; clone size: -
CDR3 protein: CASSLGVTGTEAFF; CDR3 DNA: TGTGCCAGCAGCTTAGGTGTGACAGGGACTGAAGCTTTCTTT; J gene: TRBJ1-1; D gene: TRBD1; V gene: TRBV7-9; clone size: -
CDR3 protein: CASSILGHPYQPQHF; CDR3 DNA: TGTGCCAGTAGTATATTGGGACACCCGTATCAGCCCCAGCATTTT; J gene: TRBJ1-5; D gene: -; V gene: TRBV19; clone size: -
CDR3 protein: CASSSTSGPYNEQFF; CDR3 DNA: TGTGCCAGCAGCTCCACTAGTGGGCCCTACAATGAGCAGTTCTTC; J gene: TRBJ2-1; D gene: -; V gene: TRBV11-2; clone size: -
CDR3 protein: CASSPQGAEAFF; CDR3 DNA: TGCGCCAGCAGTCCTCAGGGGGCTGAGGCTTTCTTT; J gene: TRBJ1-1; D gene: TRBD1; V gene: TRBV5-1; clone size: -
CDR3 protein: CASSYRGSTDTQYF; CDR3 DNA: TGTGCCAGCAGTTATCGGGGAAGCACAGATACGCAGTATTTT; J gene: TRBJ2-3; D gene: -; V gene: TRBV6-5; clone size: few
CDR3 protein: CAIRFEGVTEAFF; CDR3 DNA: TGTGCCATCAGGTTCGAGGGAGTCACTGAAGCTTTCTTT; J gene: TRBJ1-1; D gene: -; V gene: TRBV10-3; clone size: few